The 23 T cell receptor beta chains listed next were all sequenced from one sample in a study of blood T cell repertoires in COVID-19. Produced via immunoSEQ multiplex PCR; TCRdb's table is partial and in-frame only. The sample carries around 30,000 clones, roughly 84% recorded once. The source material was peripheral blood. The receptors stem from a human donor in a cohort sampled during active COVID-19.

Only a few counts were recorded for this clone. This rearrangement joins TRBV28 to TRBJ2-4; 7 nucleotides match TRBD1. Germline V gene sequence: CDR1 MDHEN, CDR2 SYDVKM. The CDR3 has 16 residues. V trimming: 6 bases; J trimming: 0 bases; junction bases outside the gene matches: 8. This CDR3 reads CASSLGQDLAKNIQYF. DNA for the CDR3: TGTGCCAGCAGCCTCGGACAGGACCTAGCCAAAAACATTCAGTACTTC.

V usage is TRBV6-6 and J usage is TRBJ2-5, with 8 bases fitting TRBD1. Per the germline V gene, CDR1 is MNHNY and CDR2 is SVGAGI (reference sequence). V lost 6 bases and J lost 9; bases outside the gene matches: 18. This CDR3 comprises 16 residues. CDR3 in DNA: TGTGCCAGCAGCCGGAGAACCGGGACAGGCGTCCTGGCCCAGTACTTC. Translating gives CASSRRTGTGVLAQYF.

This sequence joins TRBV12-5 and TRBJ2-6; D is unresolved. There are 16 residues in the CDR3. Germline V gene data show CDR1 as LGHNT and CDR2 as FRNRAP. Between the trimmed V and J ends, which lost 1 base and 0 bases, there was a span of 7 bases. The CDR3 DNA follows: TGTGCTAGTGGTTTGGGACTCCGCTCTGGGGCCAACGTCCTGACTTTC. Amino acid sequence: CASGLGLRSGANVLTF.

The genes are TRBV19 and TRBJ2-1, with 7 bases matching TRBD1. Germline V CDR1 and CDR2: LNHDA, SQIVND (reference sequence). The CDR3 runs 15 residues. Trimming cost V 3 bases and J 7 bases; bases outside gene matches: 9. CDR3 nucleotide sequence: TGTGCCAGTAGTATTGGACAGGCCGCTAGGAATGAGCAGTTCTTC. Encoded protein: CASSIGQAARNEQFF. Full variable domain (rest looked up from reference TRBV19 and TRBJ2-1): DGGITQSPKYLFRKEGQNVTLSCEQNLNHDAMYWYRQDPGQGLRLIYYSQIVNDFQKGDIAEGYSVSREKKESFPLTVTSAQKNPTAFYLCASSIGQAARNEQFFGPGTRLTVL.

V and J are TRBV4-3 and TRBJ1-1; the D is unclear. Per germline, CDR1 LGHNA and CDR2 YSLEER. The CDR3 is 15 residues long. V shed 4 bases and J shed 0 bases, with 12 bases lying between them. CDR3 coding DNA: TGCGCCAGCAGCCCCGCGATCGGGGTGAACACTGAAGCTTTCTTT. Its protein is CASSPAIGVNTEAFF.

The genes are TRBV7-9 and TRBJ1-5; 12 bases match TRBD1. Germline CDR1 reads SEHNR; CDR2 reads FQNEAQ (reference sequence). V lost 5 bases and J lost 1; bases outside the gene matches: 9. This CDR3 is 18 amino acids long. The CDR3 sequence is CASSRDRGRVDSNQPQHF. In DNA form, the CDR3 reads TGTGCCAGCAGCCGGGACAGGGGGCGCGTGGACAGCAATCAGCCCCAGCATTTT.

This clone has just a few counts. This chain joins TRBV27 and TRBJ2-3; D is perhaps TRBD1 (5 bases). CDR1 is MNHEY and CDR2 is SMNVEV in the germline V gene (reference sequence). The V end lost 5 bases, the J end lost 0 bases, and 12 bases lay between the germline ends. The CDR3 runs to 15 residues. As DNA, the CDR3 is TGTGCCAGCAGTCCCCGACAGATTAGCACAGATACGCAGTATTTT. This codes for CASSPRQISTDTQYF.

The chain joins TRBV9 to TRBJ2-7, with D tentatively TRBD2 (5 bases). CDR1 and CDR2 from the germline V gene are SGDLS and YYNGEE. Trimming shortened V by 4 bases and J by 11 bases, and 22 bases separated the two germline ends. This CDR3 is built from 14 residues. The CDR3 loop is CASSPTWGSAMEYF. The CDR3, as DNA: TGTGCCAGCAGCCCCACTTGGGGTAGCGCCATGGAGTACTTC.

This rearrangement joins TRBV7-9 to TRBJ2-7; 11 bases agree with TRBD1. The germline CDR1 and CDR2 sequences are SEHNR and FQNEAQ (reference sequence). CDR3 size: 14 residues. Trimming cost V 1 base and J 7 bases; bases outside gene matches: 3. The CDR3, as DNA: TGTGCCAGCAGCTTAGGGACAGGGGGCGAAGAGCAGTACTTC. This encodes CASSLGTGGEEQYF.

The gene calls are TRBV6-2 or TRBV6-3 and TRBJ2-4, with TRBD2 matching 7 bases. This CDR3 is 16 amino acids long. The J segment lost 1 base and the V segment lost 4 bases, leaving 7 bases of the junction unmatched. Germline values: CDR1 MNHEY, CDR2 SVGEGT. DNA for the CDR3: TGTGCCAGCAGTTCGCTCAGCGGGGAGGCCAAAAACATTCAGTACTTC. Its translation: CASSSLSGEAKNIQYF.

The V call is TRBV19, the J call TRBJ1-5, with 8 positions matching TRBD1. The CDR3 length is 14 residues. Germline V gene sequence: CDR1 LNHDA, CDR2 SQIVND (reference sequence). With 9 bases clipped from V and 2 bases from J, the junction kept 6 bases outside the gene matches. In nucleotides, the CDR3 is TGTGCCAGCGCAGGACAGGGCGGCAATCAGCCCCAGCATTTT. Protein sequence: CASAGQGGNQPQHF.

The gene calls are TRBV10-1 and TRBJ2-5; D ambiguous. The germline gives CDR1 WNHNN, CDR2 SYGVQD (reference sequence). With 5 bases removed from V and 5 bases from J, the gap between germline ends came to 15 bases. This CDR3 contains 14 residues. CDR3 amino acids: CASSRDLNSETQYF. The CDR3 region has the DNA TGCGCCAGCAGTCGCGACTTGAATAGTGAGACCCAGTACTTC.

This chain links TRBV11-3 with TRBJ2-3; no reliable D call. This CDR3 is 12 amino acids long. Trimming left V 0 bases short and J 5 bases short, with 3 bases between. Germline V CDR1 and CDR2: SGHNT, YENEEA. Here the CDR3 DNA reads TGTGCCAGCAGCTTAGATCAAGATACGCAGTATTTT. As protein: CASSLDQDTQYF. The full variable domain, its missing parts supplied by reference TRBV11-3 and TRBJ2-3, is EAGVVQSPRYKIIEKKQPVAFWCNPISGHNTLYWYLQNLGQGPELLIRYENEEAVDDSQLPKDRFSAERLKGVDSTLKIQPAELGDSAVYLCASSLDQDTQYFGPGTRLTVL.

The rearrangement uses TRBV5-1 and TRBJ1-1, with 7 bases matching TRBD1. Per germline, CDR1 SGHRS and CDR2 YFSETQ. The CDR3 is 16 amino acids. V lost 1 base and J lost 0; bases outside the gene matches: 6. The CDR3 region has the DNA TGCGCCAGCAGCTTGACAGGGGTTGGAGTGAACACTGAAGCTTTCTTT. This encodes CASSLTGVGVNTEAFF.

The chain recombines TRBV28 with TRBJ2-7; 10 positions agree with TRBD1. Germline V gene sequence: CDR1 MDHEN, CDR2 SYDVKM. With 5 bases clipped from V and 7 bases from J, the junction kept 11 bases outside the gene matches. This CDR3 spans 15 amino acids. CDR3 DNA: TGTGCCAGCAGTAAACCCGGGACAGGGGTCCATGAGCAGTACTTC. Its translation is CASSKPGTGVHEQYF.

This clone was counted a few times. In nucleotides, the CDR3 is TGTGCCATCAGTGACGACGGAGGCGGTACGCAGTATTTT. Encoded protein: CAISDDGGGTQYF. The chain recombines TRBV10-3 with TRBJ2-3, with D possibly matching TRBD2 (5 bases). The CDR3 is 13 residues long. CDR1 and CDR2 (germline): ENHRY, SYGVKD. V lost 3 bases and J 8 bases, leaving 12 bases between the germline ends.

V usage is TRBV21-1 and J usage is TRBJ2-5; the table gives TRBD2 as D, unverified against the DNA. TRBV21-1 is a documented pseudogene. The CDR3 has 15 amino acids. DNA of the CDR3: TGTGCCAGCAGCAAAAAGGAAAGGGGAGGGGAGACCCAGTACTTC. Translating it yields CASSKKERGGETQYF.

This chain links TRBV7-9 with TRBJ2-4; possible D gene TRBD2, 8 bases. Germline V CDR1 and CDR2: SEHNR, FQNEAQ (reference sequence). There are 14 residues in the CDR3. V was cut by 7 bases and J by 15 bases, with 25 bases left in between. The CDR3 loop reads CASNGGDRASSVYF. The DNA for the CDR3 is TGTGCCAGCAACGGGGGGGACAGAGCCTCCTCTGTGTACTTC.

This sequence joins TRBV3-1 (or the pseudogene TRBV3-2) and TRBJ2-4; tentative D call: TRBD1 (6 bases). Germline CDR1 LGHDT, CDR2 YNNKEL (reference sequence). The CDR3 sequence is 14 residues long. The V gene lost 4 bases and the J gene lost 1 base, with 8 bases spanning the gap. The CDR3 region is CASSPDRAKNIQYF. The CDR3 DNA sequence: TGTGCCAGCAGCCCAGACAGGGCCAAAAACATTCAGTACTTC.

This clone came up once. This chain uses TRBV6-2 or TRBV6-3 with TRBJ2-7, with 8 bases lining up with TRBD1. The CDR3 totals 16 residues. J gave up 4 bases and V 0 bases, and 8 bases lay outside the gene matches. CDR1 and CDR2 (germline): MNHEY, SVGEGT. The CDR3 is CASSYSSRGRGYEQYF. In nucleotides, the CDR3 is TGTGCCAGCAGTTACTCGAGCAGGGGGCGAGGGTACGAGCAGTACTTC.

The chain employs TRBV5-8 and TRBJ2-3; 10 nucleotides match TRBD2. This CDR3 has 16 residues. Germline CDR1 is SGHTS and CDR2 is YDEGEE. V trimming: 4 bases; J trimming: 5 bases; junction bases outside the gene matches: 10. CDR3 in DNA: TGTGCCAGCAGCCGAGGTCTAGCGGGGGCGGGAGATACGCAGTATTTT. Translating it yields CASSRGLAGAGDTQYF.

This clone was recorded once. The chain employs TRBV7-9 and TRBJ1-1; 7 positions match TRBD1. J lost 4 bases, V lost 3 bases, and 5 bases had no gene match. CDR3 size: 14 residues. Per the germline V gene, CDR1 is SEHNR and CDR2 is FQNEAQ (reference sequence). CDR3 bases: TGTGCCAGCAGCTTGACAGGGCTGGGCACTGAAGCTTTCTTT. It translates to CASSLTGLGTEAFF.

V and J are TRBV2 and TRBJ2-7; D remains ambiguous. Germline V gene data show CDR1 as SNHLY and CDR2 as FYNNEI. Trimming left V 5 bases short and J 1 base short, with 6 bases between. This CDR3 comprises 12 residues. Here the CDR3 reads CASSSSSYEQYF. Written as DNA, the CDR3 is TGTGCCAGCAGTTCCAGTTCCTACGAGCAGTACTTC.